The 17 T cell receptor beta chains presented below share a single source sample, sequenced in a study of blood T cell repertoires in COVID-19. Here immunoSEQ multiplex PCR was the method, and the copy in TCRdb shows in-frame clones only, minus some. The table includes roughly 250,000 clones, over 80% detected once. Sequenced input: peripheral blood. These receptors originate from a middle-aged woman who had recovered from COVID-19.

The chain is built from TRBV10-3 and TRBJ2-7; possibly TRBD1 for D (5 bases). The germline CDR1 and CDR2 sequences are ENHRY and SYGVKD. The CDR3 totals 14 residues. The germline V and J ends were trimmed by 6 bases and 1 base, with 13 bases remaining between them. The CDR3 sequence is CAISPFDSSYEQYF. CDR3 DNA: TGTGCCATCAGCCCCTTTGACAGTTCCTACGAGCAGTACTTC.

This clone was recorded once. V and J are TRBV5-1 and TRBJ2-5; 8 nucleotides agree with TRBD2. Germline lookup yields CDR1 SGHRS and CDR2 YFSETQ. After removal of 2 bases from V and 5 bases from J, the junction contained 14 bases not matched to a gene. CDR3 length: 17 residues. CDR3 DNA: TGCGCCAGCAGCTTTTTAGTAGGTAGCGGGGATAAGGAGACCCAGTACTTC. Protein: CASSFLVGSGDKETQYF.

The chain couples TRBV6-5 to TRBJ1-5, with TRBD1 matching over 7 bases. The CDR3 consists of 15 residues. Germline loops: CDR1 MNHEY, CDR2 SVGAGI. Unmatched junction bases numbered 1, after V lost 0 bases and J lost 2 bases. Written as DNA, the CDR3 is TGTGCCAGCAGTTACTCCGGACAGGGCAATCAGCCCCAGCATTTT. Translation gives CASSYSGQGNQPQHF.

The chain is built from TRBV19 and TRBJ1-5; D may be TRBD1 (5 bases). This CDR3 contains 14 residues. Germline V CDR1 and CDR2: LNHDA, SQIVND (reference sequence). V was cut by 6 bases and J by 6 bases, with 15 bases left in between. The CDR3 sequence is CASSPGGAGQPQHF. The CDR3 DNA follows: TGTGCCAGTAGCCCTGGAGGGGCAGGTCAGCCCCAGCATTTT.

This clone has more than one count but fewer than ten. The rearrangement joins TRBV4-2 to TRBJ1-3; D is perhaps TRBD1 (6 bases). The germline V gene encodes CDR1 LGHNA and CDR2 YNFKEQ. Trimming left V 2 bases short and J 0 bases short, with 14 bases between. The length of the CDR3 is 17 residues. The CDR3 sequence: CASSQHQGPYSGNTIYF. DNA for the CDR3: TGTGCCAGCAGCCAACACCAGGGGCCATACTCTGGAAACACCATATATTTT.

The chain recombines TRBV29-1 with TRBJ1-1, with 9 bases that match TRBD1. The J segment lost 12 bases and the V segment lost 6 bases, leaving 8 bases of the junction unmatched. This CDR3 is 11 amino acids long. CDR1 is SQVTM and CDR2 is ANQGSEA in the germline V gene. The CDR3 coding sequence is TGCAGCGTGACCTTGGGGACAGGGACTTTCTTT. Protein sequence: CSVTLGTGTFF.

V gene TRBV7-9 combines with J gene TRBJ2-1; D remains ambiguous. The germline V gene has CDR1 SEHNR and CDR2 FQNEAQ (reference sequence). Trimming cost V 1 base and J 6 bases, with 7 bases left between them. This CDR3 region has 13 residues. CDR3 DNA sequence: TGTGCCAGCAGCTTAGACAGCCTCAATGAGCAGTTCTTC. Its protein is CASSLDSLNEQFF.

V is TRBV4-1 and J is TRBJ1-4, with 7 bases lining up with TRBD1. V lost 4 bases and J lost 1; bases outside the gene matches: 0. CDR1 and CDR2 (germline): MGHRA, YSYEKL. The CDR3 spans 14 residues. The CDR3 bases are TGCGCCAGCAGCCGGACAGGAACTAATGAAAAACTGTTTTTT. Its translation is CASSRTGTNEKLFF.

This clone was counted only a few times. V and J are TRBV19 and TRBJ1-1; 8 bases are shared with TRBD1. The junction had 4 bases not matched to a gene; V was cut back by 9 bases and J by 1 base. CDR1 LNHDA and CDR2 SQIVND come from the germline V gene (reference sequence). The CDR3 is 13 residues long. CDR3 residues: CASDDRGNTEAFF. In DNA, the CDR3 is TGTGCCAGCGATGACAGGGGGAACACTGAAGCTTTCTTT.

The rearrangement joins TRBV28 to TRBJ2-4, with D tentatively TRBD1 (6 bases). The germline CDR1 and CDR2 sequences are MDHEN and SYDVKM. This CDR3 contains 15 residues. Between the trimmed V and J ends, which lost 5 bases and 0 bases, there was a span of 11 bases. The CDR3, as DNA: TGTGCCAGCAGTAAGCCAGGGGTAGCCAAAAACATTCAGTACTTC. This encodes CASSKPGVAKNIQYF.

This clone was found a few times. The chain carries TRBV24-1 and TRBJ2-7; perhaps TRBD1 as D (5 bases). The germline V gene has CDR1 KGHDR and CDR2 SFDVKD. The CDR3 is 16 amino acids. Trimming cost V 4 bases and J 6 bases, with 21 bases left between them. The CDR3 DNA reads TGTGCCACCAGTGACGCTATGGACCTCCAGGGTGGCGAGCAGTACTTC. Translation: CATSDAMDLQGGEQYF.

V usage is TRBV15 and J usage is TRBJ2-7; no reliable D call. V lost 4 bases and J 1 base, leaving 8 bases between the germline ends. The germline V gene has CDR1 LNHNV and CDR2 YYDKDF (reference sequence). The CDR3 extends over 13 amino acids. This chain's CDR3 is CATSMGVSYEQYF. The DNA for the CDR3 is TGTGCCACCAGCATGGGCGTATCCTACGAGCAGTACTTC.

V is TRBV5-5 and J is TRBJ2-1; tentatively, D is TRBD1 (6 bases). Between the trimmed V and J ends, which lost 4 bases and 4 bases, there was a span of 27 bases. Germline CDR1 reads SGHKS; CDR2 reads YYEKEE (reference sequence). The CDR3 length is 19 residues. In nucleotides, the CDR3 is TGTGCCAGCAGCCCCCGGAGCCCCGGGACACTTAAAGAATACAATGAGCAGTTCTTC. Translated, it gives CASSPRSPGTLKEYNEQFF.

This clone was observed a single time. The J gene is TRBJ2-7, the V gene TRBV6-2 or TRBV6-3; D is ambiguous. V was pared by 6 bases and J by 2 bases, with 14 bases between. The CDR3 covers 14 residues. Germline V gives CDR1 MNHEY, CDR2 SVGEGT. CDR3 region: CASSQKSPTYEQYF. In DNA form, the CDR3 reads TGTGCCAGCAGCCAAAAGAGTCCTACCTACGAGCAGTACTTC.

This clone was observed a few times. V and J are TRBV28 and TRBJ2-3; 12 nucleotides match TRBD2. Losses at the gene ends were 6 bases for V and 2 bases for J; bases not matched to a gene: 9. This CDR3 spans 17 amino acids. Germline values: CDR1 MDHEN, CDR2 SYDVKM. Here the CDR3 DNA reads TGTGCCAGCAGCCCGACTGGACTAGCGGGGTACACAGATACGCAGTATTTT. As protein: CASSPTGLAGYTDTQYF. The whole variable domain, filled in from reference TRBV28 and TRBJ2-3, reads DVKVTQSSRYLVKRTGEKVFLECVQDMDHENMFWYRQDPGLGLRLIYFSYDVKMKEKGDIPEGYSVSREKKERFSLILESASTNQTSMYLCASSPTGLAGYTDTQYFGPGTRLTVL.

J is TRBJ1-2 and V is TRBV3-1 (or the pseudogene TRBV3-2); 9 bases agree with TRBD1. CDR3 length equals 15 residues. V lost 4 bases, J lost 7 bases, and 10 bases stayed unmatched. Germline lookup yields CDR1 LGHDT and CDR2 YNNKEL (reference sequence). CDR3 nucleotide sequence: TGTGCCAGCAGCCCAAGGGGACAGGGATACGGTGGCTACACCTTC. It translates to CASSPRGQGYGGYTF.

The rearrangement joins TRBV7-6 to TRBJ2-3; 7 bases are a match to TRBD1. The CDR3 runs 16 residues. CDR1 is SGHVS and CDR2 is FNYEAQ in the germline V gene. Trimming cost V 5 bases and J 3 bases; bases outside gene matches: 11. For the CDR3, the DNA is TGTGCCAGCAGCCAGACAGGGCAGAGAGTTACAGATACGCAGTATTTT. Translation: CASSQTGQRVTDTQYF.